This T cell receptor (beta chain) appears in the sequencing data of a study of blood T cell repertoires in COVID-19. Study summary: The origin of the acute and convalescent COVID-19 samples was the United States, Italy and Spain. Nucleic acid was either cDNA or gDNA, and it came from T cells, B-cell-depleted T cells, or PBMCs.

Libraries were prepared by immunoSEQ multiplex PCR; TCRdb keeps only in-frame clonotypes and omits some of them. The sample has 200,000 to 300,000 clones; approximately 86% are singletons. The trim removed 1 base at V and 6 bases at J, leaving 5 bases unmatched. CDR1 and CDR2 (germline): SGDLS, YYNGEE. This CDR3 region has 14 residues. The sample taken for sequencing was peripheral blood. This sequence originates from a woman aged 55-70 years with COVID-19, enrolled during active disease. This chain uses TRBV9 with TRBJ2-7, with 9 bases identical to TRBD1. The CDR3 reads CASSVLQGAGEQYF. The CDR3 region has the DNA TGTGCCAGCAGCGTATTACAGGGGGCAGGCGAGCAGTACTTC.